This TCR beta chain was sequenced in a study of identical twins. Findings of the study overall: Conclusions came from cross-sectional statistical analysis, not from following the same donors. Invariant MAIT and iNKT cells are populations that could partly confound zero-insertion analyses. Memory repertoires lacked the insertion deficit that abundant cord blood beta clonotypes showed.

MiXCR, applied by TCRdb to the 5' RACE reads, yields one record per CDR3 protein. The profile shows roughly 1,500,000 distinct CDR3 sequences, around 33% of them singletons. As for this clonotype: The antigen is unknown.

The CDR3 has 14 residues. CDR1 is SGHRS and CDR2 is YFSETQ in the germline V gene. Unmatched junction bases numbered 6, after V lost 3 bases and J lost 6 bases. This rearrangement joins TRBV5-1 to TRBJ1-1, with TRBD1 matching over 9 bases. This TCR came from a newborn girl in good health. Source material: cord blood. CDR3 sequence reads: CASSSGTGIAEAFF. For the CDR3, the DNA is TGCGCCAGCAGCTCCGGGACAGGGATAGCTGAAGCTTTCTTT.